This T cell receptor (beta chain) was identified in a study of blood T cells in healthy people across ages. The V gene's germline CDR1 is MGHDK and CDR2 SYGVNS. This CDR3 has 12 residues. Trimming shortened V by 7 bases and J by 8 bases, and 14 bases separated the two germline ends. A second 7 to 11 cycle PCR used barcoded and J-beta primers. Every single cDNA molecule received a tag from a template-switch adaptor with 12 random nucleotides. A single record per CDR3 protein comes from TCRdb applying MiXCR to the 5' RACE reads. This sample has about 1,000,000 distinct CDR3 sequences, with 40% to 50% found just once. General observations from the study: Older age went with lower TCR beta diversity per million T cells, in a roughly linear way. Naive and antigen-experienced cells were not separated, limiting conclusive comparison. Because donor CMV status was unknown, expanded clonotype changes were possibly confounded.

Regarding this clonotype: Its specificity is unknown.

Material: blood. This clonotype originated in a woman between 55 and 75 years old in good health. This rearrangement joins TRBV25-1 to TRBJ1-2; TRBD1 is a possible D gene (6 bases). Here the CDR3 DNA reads TGTGCCAGCAAAGCGAAGGGGGTAGGCTACACCTTC. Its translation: CASKAKGVGYTF.